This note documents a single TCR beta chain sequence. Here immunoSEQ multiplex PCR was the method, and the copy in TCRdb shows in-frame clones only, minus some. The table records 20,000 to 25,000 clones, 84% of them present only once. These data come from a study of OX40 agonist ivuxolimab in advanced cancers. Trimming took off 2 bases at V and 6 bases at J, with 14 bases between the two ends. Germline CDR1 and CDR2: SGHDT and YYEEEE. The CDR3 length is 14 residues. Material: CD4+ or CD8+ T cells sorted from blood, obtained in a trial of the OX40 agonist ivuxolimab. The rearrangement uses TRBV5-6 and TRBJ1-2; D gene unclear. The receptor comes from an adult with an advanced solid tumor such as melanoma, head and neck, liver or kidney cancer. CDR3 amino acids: CASSFNHLEDGYTF. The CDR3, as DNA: TGTGCCAGCAGCTTCAACCACCTCGAGGATGGCTACACCTTC.